This T cell receptor (beta chain) was sequenced during a study of blood T cell repertoires in COVID-19. Generated by immunoSEQ multiplex PCR, the TCRdb table keeps only in-frame clones and is missing some. In the table there are tens of thousands of clones, approximately 89% of which are singletons. The CDR3 runs 14 residues. Trimming cost V 5 bases and J 6 bases; bases outside gene matches: 6. Germline lookup yields CDR1 KGHSH and CDR2 LQKENI. V and J are TRBV18 and TRBJ1-2; 10 bases agree with TRBD1. Sequencing was carried out using peripheral blood. The source is a human donor in a cohort sampled during active COVID-19. The CDR3 here is CASSVQTGGDGYTF. The CDR3 region has the DNA TGTGCCAGCTCAGTTCAGACAGGGGGCGATGGCTACACCTTC. Variable domain in full (rest from reference TRBV18 and TRBJ1-2): NAGVMQNPRHLVRRRGQEARLRCSPMKGHSHVYWYRQLPEEGLKFMVYLQKENIIDESGMPKERFSAEFPKEGPSILRIQQVVRGDSAAYFCASSVQTGGDGYTFGSGTRLTVV.